The T cell receptor beta chain described here comes from a study of technical replicates of blood from a handful of donors. Assay: immunoSEQ multiplex PCR; the TCRdb copy retains only in-frame clones and omits some. The profile shows 55,000 to 75,000 clones, about 94% of them singletons. The CDR3 loop spans 15 amino acids. The V gene lost 5 bases and the J gene lost 1 base, with 15 bases spanning the gap. CDR1 MNHEY and CDR2 SVGAGI come from the germline V gene. This rearrangement joins TRBV6-5 to TRBJ2-7, with D possibly matching TRBD2 (6 bases). The sequencing sample was made of PBMCs. This TCR was sampled from a human donor in good health. Some clones in this sample may be carry-over from other donors' samples. The CDR3 spells CASSPGGTRSYEQYF. The CDR3 region has the DNA TGTGCCAGCAGTCCTGGCGGGACCCGGTCCTACGAGCAGTACTTC.